Listed here is a single T cell receptor beta chain. No antigen is known for it. CDR1 MNHNY and CDR2 SVGAGI come from the germline V gene (reference sequence). The length of the CDR3 is 16 residues. The V gene end was trimmed by 4 bases and the J gene end by 0 bases; junction bases not matched to a gene: 6. Method: immunoSEQ multiplex PCR; TCRdb's copy keeps in-frame clones and lacks some. The sample shows approximately 70,000 clones, around 94% of them seen only once. This entry comes from a study of cytomegalovirus exposure and HLA in healthy donors. Study-level points and caveats: It was reported that the classifier diagnosed cytomegalovirus status with high specificity and sensitivity in both the original and validation cohorts. The investigators catalogued 150 to 200 TCR beta chains as cytomegalovirus-associated. Subsequent analysis showed first-cohort TCR clusters tending to co-occur in some 110 validation repertoires.

The chain couples TRBV6-6 to TRBJ2-7; 10 nucleotides match TRBD1. Sequenced material: PBMCs. The sequence derives from a woman aged 18-29 years in good health and CMV-seropositive. CDR3 region: CASSSPGQGSSYEQYF. CDR3 in DNA: TGTGCCAGCAGTTCTCCGGGACAGGGGAGCTCCTACGAGCAGTACTTC.